A single sample gave rise to the 21 T cell receptor beta chains below, sequenced in a study of T cells after yellow fever vaccination. TCRdb recomputed calls from the 5' RACE reads with MiXCR, one row per CDR3 protein. The sample consists of 600,000 to 750,000 distinct CDR3 sequences, more than 9% of them appearing once. Sequenced material: PBMCs, taken on the day of the yellow fever booster vaccination. Receptors originate from a man between 25 and 39 years old who received the YFV17D yellow fever vaccine.

This clonotype has only a few counts. This chain joins TRBV20-1 and TRBJ2-1, with 12 bases that match TRBD2. This CDR3 comprises 13 residues. Germline V gene lookup returns CDR1 DFQATT and CDR2 SNEGSKA (reference sequence). Trimming took 3 bases from V and 13 from J; bases not matched to a gene: 7. CDR3 DNA sequence: TGCAGTGCTAGCCTGACTAGCGGGAGTTTTCAGTTCTTC. Protein sequence: CSASLTSGSFQFF.

This clonotype was seen more than once but under ten times. The V call is TRBV20-1, the J call TRBJ2-2; D gene unclear. Germline assignment: CDR1 DFQATT and CDR2 SNEGSKA (reference sequence). The CDR3 covers 12 residues. Trimming shortened V by 6 bases and J by 7 bases, and 12 bases separated the two germline ends. The CDR3 is CSAPTQVGELFF. CDR3 in DNA: TGCAGTGCCCCGACCCAGGTCGGGGAGCTGTTTTTT.

The chain joins TRBV20-1 to TRBJ2-7, with TRBD2 identical over 12 bases. CDR1 is DFQATT, CDR2 SNEGSKA, per germline (reference sequence). CDR3 length equals 18 residues. DNA of the CDR3: TGCAGCGCAATACTGATGGGACTAGCGGGTCCCAAGAGCTACGAGCAGTACTTC. This translates into CSAILMGLAGPKSYEQYF.

CDR3 coding DNA: TGCAGTGCCCCCCAGGCGCCGAACACTGAAGCTTTCTTT. As protein: CSAPQAPNTEAFF. The V and J genes are TRBV20-1 and TRBJ1-1, with D unresolved. The CDR3 contains 13 residues. V shed 6 bases and J shed 1 base, with 12 bases lying between them. CDR1 and CDR2 (germline): DFQATT, SNEGSKA (reference sequence).

The chain joins TRBV15 to TRBJ2-5; a weak D match, TRBD2 (5 bases). Germline values: CDR1 LNHNV, CDR2 YYDKDF (reference sequence). V lost 2 bases to trimming and J lost 7 bases, with 11 bases between them. The CDR3 sequence is 13 residues long. The CDR3 DNA reads TGTGCCACCAGCAGAATGAGGGTGGGGACCCAGTACTTC. As protein: CATSRMRVGTQYF. The variable domain in full, completed from reference TRBV15 and TRBJ2-5, reads DAMVIQNPRYQVTQFGKPVTLSCSQTLNHNVMYWYQQKSSQAPKLLFHYYDKDFNNEADTPDNFQSRRPNTSFCFLDIRSPGLGDTAMYLCATSRMRVGTQYFGPGTRLLVL.

This clonotype was detected only a few times. The chain combines TRBV10-3 with TRBJ1-3; no clear D. Trimming stripped 0 bases from V and 0 bases from J, with 3 bases between. Germline V gives CDR1 ENHRY, CDR2 SYGVKD. This CDR3 is 14 amino acids long. DNA of the CDR3: TGTGCCATCAGTGAGTCTAGCTCTGGAAACACCATATATTTT. This gives the protein CAISESSSGNTIYF.

CDR3 sequence (DNA): TGTGCCAGCTCACCCCGACAGAATTCACCCCTCCACTTT. Translated, it gives CASSPRQNSPLHF. V is TRBV18 and J is TRBJ1-6, with D possibly matching TRBD1 (5 bases). Germline lookup yields CDR1 KGHSH and CDR2 LQKENI. The CDR3 loop spans 13 amino acids. The V end lost 3 bases, the J end lost 7 bases, and 7 bases lay between the germline ends.

The chain carries TRBV6-4 and TRBJ1-2; D uncertain. The CDR3 consists of 8 residues. Germline CDR1 is MRHNA and CDR2 is SNTAGT. CDR3 DNA sequence: TGTGGGGAGAATGGCTACACCTTC. Protein sequence: CGENGYTF.

This clonotype has just a few counts. The V gene is TRBV7-9, the J gene TRBJ1-1, with 10 bases lining up with TRBD1. The V gene end was trimmed by 2 bases and the J gene end by 4 bases; junction bases not matched to a gene: 4. Germline V gives CDR1 SEHNR, CDR2 FQNEAQ (reference sequence). This CDR3 region has 15 residues. Here the CDR3 reads CASSLRTGGITEAFF. The CDR3 nucleotides read TGTGCCAGCAGCTTAAGGACAGGGGGGATCACTGAAGCTTTCTTT.

This clonotype was picked up a small number of times. The chain combines TRBV7-9 with TRBJ2-7; D not certain. Trimming shortened V by 1 base and J by 3 bases, and 10 bases separated the two germline ends. The CDR3 has 14 residues. Germline lookup yields CDR1 SEHNR and CDR2 FQNEAQ (reference sequence). CDR3 sequence reads: CASSLGSTVYEQYF. Here the CDR3 DNA reads TGTGCCAGCAGCTTAGGCTCGACCGTCTACGAGCAGTACTTC.

J is TRBJ2-4 and V is TRBV4-3, with 7 nucleotides matching TRBD2. The V gene end was trimmed by 0 bases and the J gene end by 2 bases; junction bases not matched to a gene: 4. CDR1 is LGHNA, CDR2 YSLEER, per germline. The CDR3 consists of 16 residues. In DNA form, the CDR3 reads TGCGCCAGCAGCCAAGACCTAGCGGCATCCAAAAACATTCAGTACTTC. Its translation: CASSQDLAASKNIQYF.

In this sample, this clonotype turned up a few times. The rearrangement links TRBV18 to TRBJ2-2; 13 bases match TRBD2. V trimming: 6 bases; J trimming: 3 bases; junction bases outside the gene matches: 10. The CDR3 sequence is 18 residues long. The V gene's germline CDR1 is KGHSH and CDR2 LQKENI. DNA of the CDR3: TGTGCCAGCTCCCAGGGTGGACTAGCGGGAGACGACACCGGGGAGCTGTTTTTT. The encoded protein is CASSQGGLAGDDTGELFF.

This clonotype has a handful of counts. The V gene is TRBV29-1, the J gene TRBJ2-3; D is tentatively TRBD1 or TRBD2 (5 bases each). CDR1 SQVTM and CDR2 ANQGSEA come from the germline V gene. The V end was cut by 6 bases, the J end by 3 bases, with 13 bases between. The CDR3 is 13 amino acids. The CDR3 sequence is CSVARDQTDTQYF. Written as DNA, the CDR3 is TGCAGCGTAGCCCGGGACCAGACAGATACGCAGTATTTT.

This clonotype was observed a few times. This chain links TRBV20-1 with TRBJ2-3, with TRBD2 matching over 9 bases. The CDR3 loop spans 14 amino acids. Germline values: CDR1 DFQATT, CDR2 SNEGSKA (reference sequence). After removal of 2 bases from V and 4 bases from J, the junction contained 4 bases not matched to a gene. The CDR3, as DNA: TGCAGTGCTAGAAAGCGGGAGGTCCCAGATACGCAGTATTTT. Translating it yields CSARKREVPDTQYF.

This clonotype was seen a few times. The rearrangement links TRBV7-2 to TRBJ2-3; tentative D call: TRBD1 (7 bases). The germline V gene encodes CDR1 SGHTA and CDR2 FQGNSA. The CDR3 has 16 amino acids. The V end lost 2 bases, the J end lost 5 bases, and 17 bases lay between the germline ends. CDR3: CASSLSQGGVQDTQYF. Written as DNA, the CDR3 is TGTGCCAGCAGCTTAAGCCAGGGGGGCGTTCAAGATACGCAGTATTTT.

This clonotype appeared a few times. The DNA of the CDR3 is TGTGCCAGCAGTGCCATAGGACCCTACGAGCAGTACTTC. It yields the protein CASSAIGPYEQYF. The rearrangement joins TRBV6-1 to TRBJ2-7, with D hard to call. V was pared by 4 bases and J by 2 bases, with 9 bases between. The CDR3 spans 13 residues. The germline gives CDR1 MNHNS, CDR2 SASEGT.

V is TRBV20-1 and J is TRBJ2-7; 10 nucleotides match TRBD2. This CDR3 is built from 19 residues. The germline V gene has CDR1 DFQATT and CDR2 SNEGSKA (reference sequence). After removal of 6 bases from V and 2 bases from J, the junction contained 22 bases not matched to a gene. The CDR3 region is CSAPRAGLAGEGFTYEQYF. The CDR3 region has the DNA TGCAGTGCCCCTCGGGCGGGGCTAGCGGGAGAGGGCTTCACCTACGAGCAGTACTTC.

This clonotype was seen a few times. The rearrangement joins TRBV29-1 to TRBJ2-7; TRBD2 aligns across 11 bases. The CDR3 has 16 amino acids. Losses at the gene ends were 6 bases for V and 2 bases for J; bases not matched to a gene: 12. Germline V CDR1 and CDR2: SQVTM, ANQGSEA. The CDR3 sequence: CSVVGLAGSAAYEQYF. The CDR3 coding sequence is TGCAGCGTGGTTGGACTAGCGGGTTCGGCAGCCTACGAGCAGTACTTC.

The sample holds a few counts of this clonotype. An end of the junction differs from the germline gene, which may be a read error. The gene calls are TRBV14 and TRBJ2-1; D is perhaps TRBD2 (6 bases). The CDR3 is 14 amino acids. Germline CDR1 reads SGHDN; CDR2 reads FVKESK. CDR3 residues: CASRQGGAYNEQFF. CDR3 in DNA: TGTGCCAGCAGACAAGGAGGGGCCTACAATGAGCAGTTCTTC.

The chain has TRBV12-3 or TRBV12-4 and TRBJ2-5; D not certain. This CDR3 region has 11 residues. V was clipped by 1 base and J by 9 bases, with 6 bases between them. CDR3 nucleotides: TGTGCCAGCAGTTTAGGGGCGGCCCAGTACTTC. Protein sequence: CASSLGAAQYF.

The chain combines TRBV6-4 with TRBJ2-7, with 8 positions matching TRBD2. V dropped 6 bases and J dropped 3; count of bases not matched to a gene: 7. The germline V gene encodes CDR1 MRHNA and CDR2 SNTAGT. This CDR3 spans 14 amino acids. The CDR3 loop is CASRKAGVNYEQYF. Here the CDR3 DNA reads TGTGCCAGCAGGAAAGCGGGAGTCAACTACGAGCAGTACTTC.